This T cell receptor (beta chain) was identified during a study of CD8 T cells in ankylosing spondylitis. Overall study findings and caveats: Some motif variants had been reported before (in reactive arthritis synovial fluid and blood). Seemingly distinctive of ankylosing spondylitis blood was a TCR beta motif formed by eight highly homologous variants. Disease-linked clones displayed a CD8+ phenotype and appeared relatively rarely in peripheral blood. Reports say disease-linked clones showed up significantly more in matched ankylosing spondylitis synovial fluid.

Per the germline V gene, CDR1 is MNHEY and CDR2 is SVGAGI. CDR3 length equals 15 residues. Trimming shortened V by 2 bases and J by 1 base, and 11 bases separated the two germline ends. Quantitative 5'-RACE with molecular barcodes produced the TCR beta libraries. TCRdb reprocessed the 5' RACE reads via MiXCR and lists one record per CDR3 protein. The sample records some 800,000 distinct CDR3 sequences, over 9.5% being singletons. To note about this clonotype: Its antigen is currently unknown.

The chain joins TRBV6-5 to TRBJ1-1, with a weak D call TRBD1 (5 bases). The TCR originated in a male donor with ankylosing spondylitis. Input material: blood, either unsorted or a sorted T cell fraction (not recorded which). As DNA, the CDR3 is TGTGCCAGCAGTTACGCGGGGGAGCCGAACACTGAAGCTTTCTTT. Translated: CASSYAGEPNTEAFF.